The 15 T cell receptor beta chains given below trace back to one sample, sequenced in a study of blood T cells in healthy people across ages. Together with a sample-barcoded 5' primer, a J-beta primer mix was included in a second PCR lasting about 6 to 11 cycles. One entry per CDR3 protein results from TCRdb running MiXCR on the 5' RACE reads. The data hold about 1.5 million distinct CDR3 sequences, with approximately 43% observed a single time. The specimen was blood. Source of these receptors: a woman aged 18-29 years in good health.

The chain is built from TRBV20-1 and TRBJ1-2; no firm D call. The CDR3 extends over 14 amino acids. Germline CDR1 is DFQATT and CDR2 is SNEGSKA (reference sequence). V shed 6 bases and J shed 0 bases, with 14 bases lying between them. The CDR3 is CSAPGAPTNYGYTF. As DNA, the CDR3 is TGCAGTGCGCCCGGAGCTCCAACTAACTATGGCTACACCTTC.

This clonotype was counted a few times. This chain joins TRBV12-3 or TRBV12-4 and TRBJ1-5, with D possibly TRBD1 on 5 matching bases. The CDR3 runs to 13 residues. The V gene lost 7 bases and the J gene lost 1 base, with 8 bases spanning the gap. DNA for the CDR3: TGTGCCAGCACCAACAGGAGCAATCAGCCCCAGCATTTT. Translation: CASTNRSNQPQHF.

This sequence joins TRBV7-2 and TRBJ2-7, with D possibly being TRBD1 (6 bases). Germline V gene data show CDR1 as SGHTA and CDR2 as FQGNSA. The CDR3 spans 15 residues. Trimming shortened V by 5 bases and J by 6 bases, and 20 bases separated the two germline ends. CDR3 sequence: CASSLLAGEFGEQYF. CDR3 nucleotides: TGTGCCAGCAGCCTGTTAGCAGGGGAGTTTGGCGAGCAGTACTTC.

A remark on this clonotype: A far larger clone is a single base away, which makes a read error likely. The chain is built from TRBV13 and TRBJ2-7; the D is unclear. V gave up 6 bases and J gave up 0 bases, with 9 bases separating them. This CDR3 region has 13 residues. Germline-derived CDR1 and CDR2 are PRHDT and FYEKMQ (reference sequence). CDR3 DNA: TGTGCCAGCAGATTTCGGAGCTCCTACGAGCAGTACTTC. Encoded protein: CASRFRSSYEQYF.

This chain uses TRBV4-2 with TRBJ1-1, with 9 nucleotides matching TRBD1. The V and J ends lost 4 bases and 7 bases, in that order; junction bases with no gene match: 7. The CDR3 is 14 residues long. Per germline, CDR1 LGHNA and CDR2 YNFKEQ. CDR3 protein: CASSPTGGLGEAFF. The CDR3 DNA is TGTGCCAGCAGCCCAACAGGGGGCCTGGGTGAAGCTTTCTTT.

This clonotype was found a few times. As DNA, the CDR3 is TGCAGGGCGGGAGTTGAGACCCAGTACTTC. Amino acid sequence: CRAGVETQYF. V and J are TRBV29-1 and TRBJ2-5; 7 nucleotides line up with TRBD2. CDR3 length: 10 amino acids. Germline assignment: CDR1 SQVTM and CDR2 ANQGSEA.

The chain combines TRBV20-1 with TRBJ2-2; D gene uncertain. Germline V gene data show CDR1 as DFQATT and CDR2 as SNEGSKA (reference sequence). The CDR3 is 17 amino acids. V lost 0 bases, J lost 0 bases, and 14 bases lay in between. The CDR3 DNA reads TGCAGTGCTAGAGATTCCACCGGGTTTTCGAACACCGGGGAGCTGTTTTTT. It yields the protein CSARDSTGFSNTGELFF.

This clonotype has only a few counts. The rearrangement uses TRBV25-1 and TRBJ2-7; possible D gene TRBD1, 6 bases. The germline CDR1 and CDR2 sequences are MGHDK and SYGVNS. Trimming cost V 6 bases and J 2 bases, with 17 bases left between them. CDR3 length: 15 residues. CDR3 coding DNA: TGTGCCAGCAGCTCCGGTGGGGGCCTTACCTACGAGCAGTACTTC. It specifies CASSSGGGLTYEQYF.

This clonotype was observed a handful of times. The gene calls are TRBV7-9 and TRBJ1-5; D uncertain. The CDR3 extends over 14 amino acids. Germline CDR1 and CDR2: SEHNR and FQNEAQ (reference sequence). V was shortened by 1 base and J by 6 bases, with 10 bases between the two germline ends. CDR3 sequence: CASSLDTVSQPQHF. The DNA of the CDR3 is TGTGCCAGCAGCTTAGACACAGTGAGTCAGCCCCAGCATTTT.

The V call is TRBV5-1, the J call TRBJ2-1, with D perhaps TRBD1 (5 bases). The V and J ends lost 4 bases and 5 bases respectively, with 13 bases between them. Looked up from germline, CDR1 is SGHRS and CDR2 is YFSETQ. The CDR3 sequence is 14 residues long. The CDR3 loop reads CASSRGILNNEQFF. CDR3 nucleotides: TGCGCCAGCAGCAGGGGAATCCTAAACAATGAGCAGTTCTTC.

In its sample, this clonotype was seen a few times. The chain combines TRBV10-3 with TRBJ2-5; 10 positions match TRBD2. Germline V gene sequence: CDR1 ENHRY, CDR2 SYGVKD. The V and J ends lost 6 bases and 5 bases, in that order; junction bases with no gene match: 6. The CDR3 is made up of 14 amino acids. The CDR3 DNA sequence: TGTGCCATCAGGAGCGGGGGGGGTGCTGAGACCCAGTACTTC. The encoded protein is CAIRSGGGAETQYF.

The table lists this clonotype with a few counts. The chain uses TRBV6-6 and TRBJ1-2; D uncertain. Trimming shortened V by 0 bases and J by 4 bases, and 9 bases separated the two germline ends. The CDR3 runs to 14 residues. Germline CDR1 is MNHNY and CDR2 is SVGAGI (reference sequence). CDR3 loop: CASSYSGFLYGYTF. DNA of the CDR3: TGTGCCAGCAGTTACTCCGGGTTTCTCTATGGCTACACCTTC.

CDR3 sequence (DNA): TGTGCCAGCAACCCGTCGTGGCAGGCCAGCTCTGGAAACACCATATATTTT. This encodes CASNPSWQASSGNTIYF. The V call is TRBV7-9, the J call TRBJ1-3; no reliable D call. This CDR3 has 17 amino acids. Germline CDR1 SEHNR, CDR2 FQNEAQ (reference sequence). V lost 7 bases and J 0 bases, leaving 19 bases between the germline ends. Looking up the rest from reference TRBV7-9 and TRBJ1-3 gives the full variable domain: DTGVSQNPRHKITKRGQNVTFRCDPISEHNRLYWYRQTLGQGPEFLTYFQNEAQLEKSRLLSDRFSAERPKGSFSTLEIQRTEQGDSAMYLCASNPSWQASSGNTIYFGEGSWLTVV.

The chain has TRBV13 and TRBJ2-1; TRBD2 matches 12 bases. There are 17 residues in the CDR3. Germline-derived CDR1 and CDR2 are PRHDT and FYEKMQ (reference sequence). Trimming at V came to 4 bases and at J to 1 base, leaving 5 bases not matched to a gene. Here the CDR3 reads CASSSRLAGVSYNEQFF. The DNA of the CDR3 is TGTGCCAGCAGCTCGCGACTAGCGGGGGTTTCCTACAATGAGCAGTTCTTC.

This chain joins TRBV4-3 and TRBJ2-1, with D perhaps matching TRBD2 (6 bases). Trimming stripped 4 bases from V and 5 bases from J, with 12 bases between. This CDR3 has 14 amino acids. Germline CDR1 and CDR2: LGHNA and YSLEER. DNA of the CDR3: TGCGCCAGCAGCCTCCAGACTAGGAACAATGAGCAGTTCTTC. Its translation: CASSLQTRNNEQFF.